These 24 T cell receptor beta chains were all obtained from the same sample, sequenced in a study of PD-1 blockade in classical Hodgkin lymphoma. Every patient experienced relapse after autologous stem cell transplantation, and brentuximab vedotin exposure varied. Here immunoSEQ multiplex PCR was the method, and the copy in TCRdb shows in-frame clones only, minus some. The table includes about 94,000 clones, 89% detected once. Sequencing was performed on peripheral blood mononuclear cells (PBMCs), taken before the second cycle of nivolumab. The receptors here all came from a human donor with classical Hodgkin lymphoma.

The CDR3 sequence is CATTRPLEETQYF. The CDR3 DNA follows: TGTGCCACGACCAGGCCGCTGGAAGAGACCCAGTACTTC. The rearrangement joins TRBV7-9 to TRBJ2-5; D is uncertain. Trimming cost V 10 bases and J 3 bases, with 15 bases left between them. Germline CDR1 SEHNR, CDR2 FQNEAQ (reference sequence). The CDR3 spans 13 residues.

This chain links TRBV7-8 with TRBJ2-3; the match to TRBD1 covers 12 bases. Looked up from germline, CDR1 is SGHVS and CDR2 is FQNEAQ. The CDR3 extends over 17 amino acids. Losses at the gene ends were 1 base for V and 4 bases for J; bases not matched to a gene: 6. This CDR3 reads CASSLVRGTGGSDTQYF. In nucleotides, the CDR3 is TGTGCCAGCAGCTTAGTTCGCGGGACAGGGGGCTCAGATACGCAGTATTTT. The full variable domain, rest sourced from reference TRBV7-8 and TRBJ2-3, is GAGVSQSPRYKVAKRGQDVALRCDPISGHVSLFWYQQALGQGPEFLTYFQNEAQLDKSGLPSDRFFAERPEGSVSTLKIQRTQQEDSAVYLCASSLVRGTGGSDTQYFGPGTRLTVL.

This chain joins TRBV6-6 and TRBJ1-1; no firm D call. Trimming pared 5 bases from V and 6 bases from J, leaving 16 bases between. The CDR3 runs to 14 residues. CDR1 MNHNY and CDR2 SVGAGI come from the germline V gene (reference sequence). The CDR3 coding sequence is TGTGCCAGCAGTCCGAAGAGCAGCCTCCCTGAAGCTTTCTTT. The encoded protein is CASSPKSSLPEAFF.

V and J are TRBV10-2 and TRBJ1-4; the D is unclear. V was shortened by 3 bases and J by 7 bases, with 12 bases between the two germline ends. Looked up from germline, CDR1 is WSHSY and CDR2 is SAAADI. CDR3 length equals 14 residues. For the CDR3, the DNA is TGCGCCAGCAGTGACGGCAGGATCAGTGAAAAACTGTTTTTT. Translating gives CASSDGRISEKLFF.

By sample fraction, this clone is medium-sized. The J gene is TRBJ1-1, the V gene TRBV20-1; D not certain. Deletions cut 7 bases from V and 6 bases from J, with 9 bases between. Germline V lookup: CDR1 DFQATT, CDR2 SNEGSKA (reference sequence). The CDR3 spans 10 residues. CDR3 nucleotide sequence: TGCAGTGGCAACTACGCTGAAGCTTTCTTT. Its protein product is CSGNYAEAFF.

This clone is a singleton in its sample. CDR3 sequence reads: CASRGQRKETQYF. The CDR3 bases are TGCGCCAGCAGAGGACAGCGAAAAGAGACCCAGTACTTC. The chain is built from TRBV10-2 and TRBJ2-5; maybe TRBD1 (6 bases). The CDR3 loop spans 13 amino acids. V was pared by 6 bases and J by 3 bases, with 11 bases between. The germline V gene encodes CDR1 WSHSY and CDR2 SAAADI.

V usage is TRBV10-2 and J usage is TRBJ1-2; no clear D. Germline assignment: CDR1 WSHSY and CDR2 SAAADI. The length of the CDR3 is 12 residues. The V end lost 8 bases, the J end lost 3 bases, and 10 bases lay between the germline ends. The chain's CDR3 is CASGEDYYGYTF. CDR3 sequence (DNA): TGCGCCAGCGGAGAGGACTACTATGGCTACACCTTC.

The J gene is TRBJ2-7, the V gene TRBV27; D is unclear. The CDR3 extends over 14 amino acids. The germline V gene encodes CDR1 MNHEY and CDR2 SMNVEV (reference sequence). Trimming cost V 1 base and J 3 bases, with 10 bases left between them. The CDR3 reads CASSLWATNYEQYF. The CDR3 DNA follows: TGTGCCAGCAGTTTATGGGCTACGAACTACGAGCAGTACTTC.

This clone was counted only a few times. This chain joins TRBV2 and TRBJ2-1; tentatively, D is TRBD1 (5 bases). The germline gives CDR1 SNHLY, CDR2 FYNNEI. The CDR3 extends over 14 amino acids. The V end was cut by 7 bases, the J end by 5 bases, with 15 bases between. The CDR3 nucleotides read TGTGCCAGCACTCAGGACACGTTAAACAATGAGCAGTTCTTC. This encodes CASTQDTLNNEQFF. Using reference TRBV2 and TRBJ2-1 for the parts outside the CDR3, the full variable domain is EPEVTQTPSHQVTQMGQEVILRCVPISNHLYFYWYRQILGQKVEFLVSFYNNEISEKSEIFDDQFSVERPDGSNFTLKIRSTKLEDSAMYFCASTQDTLNNEQFFGPGTRLTVL.

This chain links TRBV5-4 with TRBJ1-2; D is unresolved. The CDR3 consists of 14 residues. Germline CDR1 and CDR2: SGHNT and YYREEE (reference sequence). V lost 0 bases to trimming and J lost 2 bases, with 8 bases between them. CDR3 sequence reads: CASSLASRNYGYTF. The CDR3 DNA follows: TGTGCCAGCAGCTTGGCGTCCAGAAACTATGGCTACACCTTC.

This clone was picked up a small number of times. The chain has TRBV2 and TRBJ2-2; TRBD2 aligns across 13 bases. The length of the CDR3 is 15 residues. Germline trimming cut 7 bases from V and 4 bases from J; bases unmatched to any gene: 3. The germline V gene has CDR1 SNHLY and CDR2 FYNNEI. The CDR3 region is CASTWTSGSTGELFF. For the CDR3, the DNA is TGTGCCAGCACTTGGACTAGCGGGAGCACCGGGGAGCTGTTTTTT. The full variable domain, its missing parts supplied by reference TRBV2 and TRBJ2-2, is EPEVTQTPSHQVTQMGQEVILRCVPISNHLYFYWYRQILGQKVEFLVSFYNNEISEKSEIFDDQFSVERPDGSNFTLKIRSTKLEDSAMYFCASTWTSGSTGELFFGEGSRLTVL.

CDR3 DNA sequence: TGTGCCAGCCACGAGTGGGCAGACCCCGAGCAGTACTTC. Encoded protein: CASHEWADPEQYF. The chain combines TRBV6-7 with TRBJ2-7, with no clear D. TRBV6-7 belongs to the ORF category, with a function that is uncertain. This CDR3 comprises 13 residues. The V end lost 8 bases, the J end lost 6 bases, and 17 bases lay between the germline ends.

The rearrangement links TRBV7-3 to TRBJ2-3; TRBD2 agrees at 12 bases. The germline V gene encodes CDR1 SGHTA and CDR2 FQGTGA. The junction had 6 bases not matched to a gene; V was cut back by 5 bases and J by 9 bases. The CDR3 covers 14 residues. The CDR3 spells CASSQNLAGGTQYF. CDR3 nucleotides: TGTGCCAGCAGCCAGAACCTAGCGGGAGGGACGCAGTATTTT.

The V call is TRBV5-4, the J call TRBJ1-1; D is undetermined. The CDR3 consists of 12 residues. V was pared by 4 bases and J by 7 bases, with 11 bases between. Per germline, CDR1 SGHNT and CDR2 YYREEE (reference sequence). As DNA, the CDR3 is TGTGCCAGCAGCCTCCGACACGGTGAAGCTTTCTTT. Encoded protein: CASSLRHGEAFF.

The chain carries TRBV9 and TRBJ2-2; 9 bases are shared with TRBD2. The CDR3 runs 16 residues. Germline values: CDR1 SGDLS, CDR2 YYNGEE. Trimming cost V 0 bases and J 2 bases; bases outside gene matches: 2. The CDR3 is CASSVGLAVNTGELFF. CDR3 DNA sequence: TGTGCCAGCAGCGTAGGACTAGCGGTTAACACCGGGGAGCTGTTTTTT.

The chain links TRBV9 to TRBJ2-2, with D possibly being TRBD1 (6 bases). Germline loops: CDR1 SGDLS, CDR2 YYNGEE. The CDR3 runs to 16 residues. Trimming removed 4 bases from V and 2 bases from J, with 15 bases in between. CDR3 sequence: CASSFPGTTNTGELFF. The CDR3 region has the DNA TGTGCCAGCAGCTTCCCCGGGACAACCAACACCGGGGAGCTGTTTTTT.

This clone has only one observation. This sequence joins TRBV2 and TRBJ2-5; D is undetermined. The CDR3 is 15 residues long. Germline CDR1 SNHLY, CDR2 FYNNEI. Trimming shortened V by 0 bases and J by 3 bases, and 11 bases separated the two germline ends. CDR3: CASSEAGNLEETQYF. The CDR3 nucleotides are TGTGCCAGCAGTGAAGCGGGCAACCTAGAAGAGACCCAGTACTTC.

The genes are TRBV29-1 and TRBJ1-1; D gene ambiguous. This CDR3 contains 11 residues. The germline V gene encodes CDR1 SQVTM and CDR2 ANQGSEA. V dropped 7 bases and J dropped 1 base, with 7 bases sitting between them. CDR3 in DNA: TGCAGCGCGGCACAGAACACTGAAGCTTTCTTT. Protein product: CSAAQNTEAFF.

V and J are TRBV6-1 and TRBJ2-1; D is unclear. Deletions cut 3 bases from V and 8 bases from J, with 14 bases between. CDR1 is MNHNS and CDR2 is SASEGT in the germline V gene. The CDR3 covers 14 residues. The CDR3 sequence: CASSDAVQRDEQFF. The DNA of the CDR3 is TGTGCCAGCAGTGATGCTGTACAGCGTGATGAGCAGTTCTTC.

The chain combines TRBV5-8 with TRBJ1-2; 7 nucleotides agree with TRBD1. The V segment lost 5 bases and the J segment 5 bases; nucleotides outside the gene matches: 9. Germline CDR1 reads SGHTS; CDR2 reads YDEGEE. This CDR3 is built from 14 residues. The CDR3 DNA is TGTGCCAGCAGGACTCGGGACAGAACGTATGGCTACACCTTC. Its translation: CASRTRDRTYGYTF.

V gene TRBV5-1 combines with J gene TRBJ2-7, with D perhaps matching TRBD2 (6 bases). The germline V gene has CDR1 SGHRS and CDR2 YFSETQ. Trimming removed 4 bases at V and 3 bases at J, with 8 bases between. The CDR3 has 12 residues. This CDR3 is CASSAGGYEQYF. The DNA of the CDR3 is TGCGCCAGCAGCGCCGGGGGCTACGAGCAGTACTTC.

The chain is built from TRBV5-1 and TRBJ2-2, with 9 bases that match TRBD2. Germline V gene sequence: CDR1 SGHRS, CDR2 YFSETQ. The CDR3 is 18 amino acids. The V gene end was trimmed by 1 base and the J gene end by 10 bases; junction bases not matched to a gene: 17. CDR3 in DNA: TGCGCCAGCAGCTTGTATAGGGCCGAGCGGGGGGCCCACGCGGAGCTGTTTTTT. It encodes CASSLYRAERGAHAELFF.

The chain uses TRBV29-1 and TRBJ1-2; tentatively, D is TRBD1 (6 bases). Germline CDR1 reads SQVTM; CDR2 reads ANQGSEA. This CDR3 has 13 residues. The V and J ends lost 6 bases and 4 bases respectively, with 15 bases between them. The CDR3: CSVQGWGGYGYTF. The CDR3 DNA sequence: TGCAGCGTCCAGGGGTGGGGTGGCTATGGCTACACCTTC.

The rearrangement uses TRBV11-2 and TRBJ1-1; tentative D call: TRBD1 (5 bases). Trimming removed 0 bases from V and 7 bases from J, with 24 bases in between. Germline CDR1 and CDR2: SGHAT and FQNNGV. This CDR3 has 18 amino acids. CDR3 residues: CASSLDQIPDSPDIEAFF. The CDR3 region has the DNA TGTGCCAGCAGCTTAGATCAGATCCCAGACAGCCCGGACATTGAAGCTTTCTTT.